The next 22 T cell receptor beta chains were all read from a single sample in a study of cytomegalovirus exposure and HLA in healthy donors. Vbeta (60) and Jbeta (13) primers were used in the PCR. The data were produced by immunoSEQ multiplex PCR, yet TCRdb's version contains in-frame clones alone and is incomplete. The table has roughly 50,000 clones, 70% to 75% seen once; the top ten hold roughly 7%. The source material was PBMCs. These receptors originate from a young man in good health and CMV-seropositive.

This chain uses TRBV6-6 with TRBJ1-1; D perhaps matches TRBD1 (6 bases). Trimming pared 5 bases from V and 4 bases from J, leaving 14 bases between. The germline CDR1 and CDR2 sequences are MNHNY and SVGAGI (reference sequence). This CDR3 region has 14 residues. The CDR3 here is CASSPRDKSTEAFF. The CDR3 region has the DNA TGTGCCAGCAGTCCCCGGGACAAAAGCACTGAAGCTTTCTTT.

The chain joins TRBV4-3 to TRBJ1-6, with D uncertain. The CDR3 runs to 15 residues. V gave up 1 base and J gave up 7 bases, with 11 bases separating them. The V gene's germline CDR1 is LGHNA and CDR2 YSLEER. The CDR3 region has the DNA TGCGCCAGCAGCCAAGGCACAGATCAAAATTCACCCCTCCACTTT. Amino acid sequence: CASSQGTDQNSPLHF.

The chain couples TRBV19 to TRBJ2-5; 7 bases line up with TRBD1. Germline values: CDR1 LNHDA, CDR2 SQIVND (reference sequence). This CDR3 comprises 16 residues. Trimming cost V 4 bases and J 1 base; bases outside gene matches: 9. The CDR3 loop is CASSNRQGASQETQYF. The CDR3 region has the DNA TGTGCCAGTAGTAACCGACAGGGAGCCTCCCAAGAGACCCAGTACTTC.

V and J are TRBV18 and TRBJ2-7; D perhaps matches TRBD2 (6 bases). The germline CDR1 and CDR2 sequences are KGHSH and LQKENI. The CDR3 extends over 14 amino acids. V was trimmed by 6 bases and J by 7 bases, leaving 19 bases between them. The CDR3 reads CASSLGLGLDEQYF. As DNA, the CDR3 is TGTGCCAGCTCGCTGGGACTGGGCCTTGATGAGCAGTACTTC.

The CDR3 is CASTAGDTQYF. In DNA, the CDR3 is TGTGCCAGTACAGCCGGGGATACGCAGTATTTT. V is TRBV19 and J is TRBJ2-3; the D is unclear. Per germline, CDR1 LNHDA and CDR2 SQIVND (reference sequence). The ends were cut back, 7 bases at V and 6 bases at J, with 8 bases in the middle. The CDR3 is 11 amino acids.

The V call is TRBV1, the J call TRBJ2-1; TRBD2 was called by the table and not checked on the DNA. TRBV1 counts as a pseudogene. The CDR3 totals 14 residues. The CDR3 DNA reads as TGCACCAGCAGAAGCCGCTGGAGGCTGGGGGAGCAGTTCTTC. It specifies CTSRSRWRLGEQFF.

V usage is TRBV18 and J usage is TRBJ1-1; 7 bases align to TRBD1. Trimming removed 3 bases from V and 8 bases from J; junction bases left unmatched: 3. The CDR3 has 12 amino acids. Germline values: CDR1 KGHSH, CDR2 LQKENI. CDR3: CASSPGQVEAFF. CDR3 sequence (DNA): TGTGCCAGCTCACCTGGACAGGTAGAAGCTTTCTTT.

The CDR3 nucleotides are TGTGCCAGCAGTGAGCTGACGGGAGTATCTGCGCGCTACACCTTC. It is translated as CASSELTGVSARYTF. The rearrangement uses TRBV2 and TRBJ1-2, with D hard to call. V was cut by 3 bases and J by 9 bases, with 20 bases left in between. The CDR3 has 15 residues. Per the germline V gene, CDR1 is SNHLY and CDR2 is FYNNEI.

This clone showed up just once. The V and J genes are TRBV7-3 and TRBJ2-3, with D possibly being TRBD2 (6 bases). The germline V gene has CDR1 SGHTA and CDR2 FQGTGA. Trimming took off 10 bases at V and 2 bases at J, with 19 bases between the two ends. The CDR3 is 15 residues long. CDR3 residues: CAIRGAGSHTDTQYF. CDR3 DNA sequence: TGTGCCATTCGAGGGGCGGGGTCTCACACAGATACGCAGTATTTT.

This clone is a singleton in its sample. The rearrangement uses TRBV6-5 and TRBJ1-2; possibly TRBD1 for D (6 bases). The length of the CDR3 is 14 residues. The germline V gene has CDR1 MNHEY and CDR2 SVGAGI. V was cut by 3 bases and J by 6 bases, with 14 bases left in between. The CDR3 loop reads CASSYWGHSNGYTF. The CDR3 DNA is TGTGCCAGCAGTTATTGGGGACATTCAAATGGCTACACCTTC.

CDR3 residues: CASSYRVATNEKLFF. CDR3 DNA: TGTGCCAGCAGCTATCGGGTGGCGACTAATGAAAAACTGTTTTTT. The chain combines TRBV14 with TRBJ1-4; unclear D gene. Germline CDR1 reads SGHDN; CDR2 reads FVKESK. The V gene lost 5 bases and the J gene lost 2 bases, with 12 bases spanning the gap. This CDR3 region has 15 residues.

In DNA, the CDR3 is TGTGCCTGGAGCGACCCGTGGGGACAGGGGGCGAGAGGCTACACCTTC. It specifies CAWSDPWGQGARGYTF. V usage is TRBV30 and J usage is TRBJ1-2; 12 bases map to TRBD1. The germline V gene has CDR1 GTSNPN and CDR2 SVGIG (reference sequence). Unmatched junction bases numbered 13, after V lost 3 bases and J lost 8 bases. The CDR3 runs 16 residues.

The CDR3 nucleotides are TGTGCCAGCAGCTCTATAGCCCGAAATTCACCCCTCCACTTT. Translation: CASSSIARNSPLHF. The V gene is TRBV28, the J gene TRBJ1-6; no clear D. CDR3 length equals 14 residues. The ends were cut back, 6 bases at V and 7 bases at J, with 13 bases in the middle. Germline V gene data show CDR1 as MDHEN and CDR2 as SYDVKM.

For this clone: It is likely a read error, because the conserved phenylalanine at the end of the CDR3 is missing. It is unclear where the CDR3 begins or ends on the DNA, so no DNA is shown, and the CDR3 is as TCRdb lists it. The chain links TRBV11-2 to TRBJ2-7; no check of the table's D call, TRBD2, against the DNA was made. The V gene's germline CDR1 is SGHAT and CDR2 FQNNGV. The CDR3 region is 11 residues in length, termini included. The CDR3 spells CASSQSSGGRG.

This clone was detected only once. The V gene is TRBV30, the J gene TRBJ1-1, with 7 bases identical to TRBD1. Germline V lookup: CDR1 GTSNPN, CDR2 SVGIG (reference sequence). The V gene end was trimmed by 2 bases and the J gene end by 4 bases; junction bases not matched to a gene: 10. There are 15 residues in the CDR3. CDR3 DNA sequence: TGTGCCTGGAGTTCCTTCAGGGGGGTGGGCACTGAAGCTTTCTTT. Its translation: CAWSSFRGVGTEAFF.

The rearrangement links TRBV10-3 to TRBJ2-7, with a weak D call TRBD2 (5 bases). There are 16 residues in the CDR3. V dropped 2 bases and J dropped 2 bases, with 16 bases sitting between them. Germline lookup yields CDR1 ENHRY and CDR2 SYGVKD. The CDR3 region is CAISEPGRRRTYEQYF. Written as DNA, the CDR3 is TGTGCCATCAGTGAGCCCGGACGGAGGAGAACCTACGAGCAGTACTTC.

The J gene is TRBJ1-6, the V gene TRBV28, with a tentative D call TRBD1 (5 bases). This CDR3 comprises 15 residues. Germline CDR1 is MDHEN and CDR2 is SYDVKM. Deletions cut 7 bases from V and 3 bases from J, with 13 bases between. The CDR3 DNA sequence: TGTGCCAGCAATTCCAGGGAGGGCTATAATTCACCCCTCCACTTT. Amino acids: CASNSREGYNSPLHF. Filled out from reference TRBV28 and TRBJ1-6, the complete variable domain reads DVKVTQSSRYLVKRTGEKVFLECVQDMDHENMFWYRQDPGLGLRLIYFSYDVKMKEKGDIPEGYSVSREKKERFSLILESASTNQTSMYLCASNSREGYNSPLHFGNGTRLTVT.

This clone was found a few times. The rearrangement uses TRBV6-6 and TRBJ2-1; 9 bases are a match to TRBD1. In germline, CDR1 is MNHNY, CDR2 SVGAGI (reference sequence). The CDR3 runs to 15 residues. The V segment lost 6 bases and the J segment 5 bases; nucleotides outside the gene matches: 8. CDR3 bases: TGTGCCAGCAGCTCTCCGGGACAGGGTGACAATGAGCAGTTCTTC. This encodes CASSSPGQGDNEQFF.

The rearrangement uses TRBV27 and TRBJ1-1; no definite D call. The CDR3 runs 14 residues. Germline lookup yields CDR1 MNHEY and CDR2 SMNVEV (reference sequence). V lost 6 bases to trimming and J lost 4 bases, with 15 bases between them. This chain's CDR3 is CASRQPGGLTEAFF. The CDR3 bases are TGTGCCAGCAGGCAACCGGGCGGGCTCACTGAAGCTTTCTTT.

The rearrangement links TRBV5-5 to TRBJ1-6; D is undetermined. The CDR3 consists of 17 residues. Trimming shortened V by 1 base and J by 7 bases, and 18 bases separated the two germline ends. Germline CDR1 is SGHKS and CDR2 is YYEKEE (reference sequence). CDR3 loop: CASSLFSEGANNSPLHF. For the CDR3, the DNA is TGTGCCAGCAGCTTGTTCTCTGAGGGAGCAAACAATTCACCCCTCCACTTT.

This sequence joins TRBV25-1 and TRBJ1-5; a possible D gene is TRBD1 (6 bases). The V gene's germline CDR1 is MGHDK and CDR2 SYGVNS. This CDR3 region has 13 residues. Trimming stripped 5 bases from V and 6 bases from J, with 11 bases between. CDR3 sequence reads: CASSLTGSQPQHF. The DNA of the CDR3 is TGTGCCAGCAGTCTTACAGGGAGTCAGCCCCAGCATTTT. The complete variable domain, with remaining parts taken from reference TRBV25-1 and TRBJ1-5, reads EADIYQTPRYLVIGTGKKITLECSQTMGHDKMYWYQQDPGMELHLIHYSYGVNSTEKGDLSSESTVSRIRTEHFPLTLESARPSHTSQYLCASSLTGSQPQHFGDGTRLSIL.

CDR3 protein: CARVTGNTEAFF. The CDR3 coding sequence is TGTGCCAGAGTTACAGGGAACACTGAAGCTTTCTTT. The rearrangement uses TRBV5-3 and TRBJ1-1; possibly TRBD1 for D (5 bases). TRBV5-3 is sorted into the ORF group, with uncertain function. The V and J ends lost 7 bases and 1 base respectively, with 8 bases between them. The CDR3 loop spans 12 amino acids.